The 6 T cell receptor beta chains below all came from one sample that was sequenced in a study of T-cell memory formation after mild COVID-19. In TCRdb, the 5' RACE reads were re-called with MiXCR into one record per CDR3 protein. The sample carries 450,000 to 700,000 distinct CDR3 sequences, roughly 18% recorded once. The sample was PBMCs or a T cell subset sorted from them (not recorded which). These receptors were taken from an adult woman who had mild COVID-19 (a few samples of this study predate the infection). Cell type and time point are not known.

This clonotype has just a few counts. The chain couples TRBV19 to TRBJ2-7; TRBD1 agrees at 7 bases. Trimming cost V 5 bases and J 4 bases; bases outside gene matches: 8. The CDR3 is 14 amino acids. The germline V gene encodes CDR1 LNHDA and CDR2 SQIVND (reference sequence). CDR3 nucleotides: TGTGCCAGTAGTTCTCCGGGACAGAAGTACGAGCAGTACTTC. Protein: CASSSPGQKYEQYF.

This clonotype was seen more than once but under ten times. V and J are TRBV20-1 and TRBJ1-3, with D perhaps TRBD1 (5 bases). The CDR3 consists of 14 residues. The germline CDR1 and CDR2 sequences are DFQATT and SNEGSKA (reference sequence). The V end lost 6 bases, the J end lost 2 bases, and 14 bases lay between the germline ends. The CDR3 reads CSAPRGGTGNTIYF. The CDR3, as DNA: TGCAGTGCCCCCCGGGGGGGAACTGGAAACACCATATATTTT.

There are a few counts of this clonotype. Here the CDR3 reads CASSKKGGQGLYGYTF. For the CDR3, the DNA is TGTGCCAGCAGCAAAAAAGGCGGACAGGGCCTTTATGGCTACACCTTC. This chain connects TRBV6-2 or TRBV6-3 to TRBJ1-2; 8 bases are a match to TRBD1. Germline assignment: CDR1 MNHEY and CDR2 SVGEGT. The CDR3 totals 16 residues. V was clipped by 6 bases and J by 5 bases; unmatched bases: 14.

This clonotype was counted only a few times. CDR3 sequence: CASVEYEQYF. DNA for the CDR3: TGTGCCAGTGTGGAGTACGAGCAGTACTTC. The V call is TRBV2, the J call TRBJ2-7; no definite D call. CDR1 is SNHLY and CDR2 is FYNNEI in the germline V gene. This CDR3 region has 10 residues. With 9 bases removed from V and 4 bases from J, the gap between germline ends came to 7 bases.

This clonotype was counted between two and nine times. The chain employs TRBV5-1 and TRBJ1-2, with a tentative D call TRBD1 (6 bases). The germline V gene encodes CDR1 SGHRS and CDR2 YFSETQ. This CDR3 is built from 14 residues. V was pared by 10 bases and J by 5 bases, with 21 bases between. The DNA of the CDR3 is TGCGCCCGCAAGATCATCCCAGGGGAATATGGCTACACCTTC. It yields the protein CARKIIPGEYGYTF.

The chain employs TRBV18 and TRBJ2-7; 7 bases fit TRBD1. CDR1 and CDR2 (germline): KGHSH, LQKENI. V was pared by 6 bases and J by 5 bases, with 7 bases of the junction left unmatched. This CDR3 has 13 amino acids. CDR3 DNA sequence: TGTGCCAGCTCCCCGGGACAGTTGGACGAGCAGTACTTC. Its protein product is CASSPGQLDEQYF.